This record looks at one T cell receptor (beta chain) sequence and its context. The CDR3 spans 14 residues. The germline V gene has CDR1 LNHNV and CDR2 YYDKDF (reference sequence). The J segment lost 6 bases and the V segment lost 3 bases, leaving 7 bases of the junction unmatched. Original handling: Researchers report that nucleated cell counts were estimated from reference gene primer amplification. The table came from immunoSEQ multiplex PCR; TCRdb's copy has only in-frame clones and leaves some out. The DNA was the basis for D and trimming; V, J and clone size are from that table. The sample yields some 200,000 clones, about 95% seen once. The source of the sample is a study of blood T cell repertoires in COVID-19. Overall study: Samples representing acute and convalescent COVID-19 were sourced from the United States, Italy and Spain. T cells, B-cell-depleted T cells, or PBMCs supplied cDNA or gDNA.

The source material was peripheral blood. This clonotype was obtained from a man aged 25-45 years with COVID-19, enrolled during active disease. The J gene is TRBJ1-2, the V gene TRBV15; 7 nucleotides align to TRBD1. CDR3 nucleotides: TGTGCCACCAGCAGCGAACAGGGGCCGAATGGCTACACCTTC. This translates into CATSSEQGPNGYTF.